This TCR beta chain originates from a study of T cells in Graves' hyperthyroidism and ophthalmopathy. This clonotype was recorded at least ten times. This CDR3 has 14 residues. Trimming cost V 5 bases and J 3 bases, with 13 bases left between them. Amplified TCR beta CDR3 regions derived from RNA transcripts. A set of HTBI primers served as the primers for a first-round RT-PCR of the TCR CDR3. MiXCR, run by TCRdb on the multiplex PCR reads, gives a single entry per CDR3 protein. The sample has about 600,000 distinct CDR3 sequences, 13% to 15% seen once; the top ten hold roughly 6.9%. Sequenced input: blood. V usage is TRBV12-3 or TRBV12-4 and J usage is TRBJ2-5; D is possibly TRBD2 (6 bases). This clonotype was obtained from a young woman with Graves' ophthalmopathy. CDR3 bases: TGTGCCAGCAGTGGGTGGCGGGGTAAAGAGACCCAGTACTTC. The encoded protein is CASSGWRGKETQYF.